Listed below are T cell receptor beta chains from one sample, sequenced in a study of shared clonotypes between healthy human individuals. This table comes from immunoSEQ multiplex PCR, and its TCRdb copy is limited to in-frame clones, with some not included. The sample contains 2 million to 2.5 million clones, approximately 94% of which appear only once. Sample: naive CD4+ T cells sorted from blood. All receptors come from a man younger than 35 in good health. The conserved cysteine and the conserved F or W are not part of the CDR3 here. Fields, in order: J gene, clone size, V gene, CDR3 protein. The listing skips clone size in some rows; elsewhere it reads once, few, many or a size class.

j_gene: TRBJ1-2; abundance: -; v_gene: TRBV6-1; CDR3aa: ASIPDDRGRLGYT
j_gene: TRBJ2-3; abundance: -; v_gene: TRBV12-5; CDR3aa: ASGPGLAGTFGTQY
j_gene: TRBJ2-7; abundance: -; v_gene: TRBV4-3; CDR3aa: ASSHSGSSYEQY
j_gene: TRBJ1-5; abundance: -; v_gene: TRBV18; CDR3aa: ASSPQGASNQPQH
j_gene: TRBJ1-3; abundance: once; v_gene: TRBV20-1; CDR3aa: SAGGGNTIY
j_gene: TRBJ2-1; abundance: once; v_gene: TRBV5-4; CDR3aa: ASSSKDSSYNEQF
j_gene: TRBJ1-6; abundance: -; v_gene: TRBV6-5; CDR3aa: ASSYWGVRDSPLH
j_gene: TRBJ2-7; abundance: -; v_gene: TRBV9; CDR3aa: ASSETSGGFYEQY
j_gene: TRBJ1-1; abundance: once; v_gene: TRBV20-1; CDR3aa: SGGGNTEAF
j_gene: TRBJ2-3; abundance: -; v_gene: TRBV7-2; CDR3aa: ASSLAGWGRASTDTQY
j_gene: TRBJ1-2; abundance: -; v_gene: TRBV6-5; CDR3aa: ASSRGSNYGYT
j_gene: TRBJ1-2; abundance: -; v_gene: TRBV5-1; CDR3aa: ASSRDGNGYT
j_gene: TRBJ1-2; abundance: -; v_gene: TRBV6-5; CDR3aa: ASSYLGSYT
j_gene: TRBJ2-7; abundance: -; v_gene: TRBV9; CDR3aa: ASSVSTSGEQY
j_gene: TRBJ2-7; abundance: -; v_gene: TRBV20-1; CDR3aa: SVSGSYEQY
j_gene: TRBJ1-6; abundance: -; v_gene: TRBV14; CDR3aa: ASSGQGASPLH